Following are 17 T cell receptor beta chains from one sample sequenced in a study of Ad26.COV2.S vaccination and SARS-CoV-2 variants. Treatment indicated: around 19 received Ad26.COV2.S at low or high dose, single or two shots; roughly five received placebo; per-sample allocation not given. The samples date from day 63 after the first vaccine or placebo injection. Clones were sequenced by immunoSEQ multiplex PCR, and TCRdb holds only the in-frame ones, with some missing. The sample comprises some 320,000 clones, around four fifths of which are singletons, and 2.1% rests with the top ten. This specimen consisted of peripheral blood, obtained in a trial of Ad26.COV2.S vaccine versus placebo. The receptors stem from a person aged 18-65 years who received the Ad26.COV2.S COVID-19 vaccine or a placebo.

This chain connects TRBV28 to TRBJ2-7; 14 positions agree with TRBD2. The CDR3 runs 17 residues. Germline loops: CDR1 MDHEN, CDR2 SYDVKM. The J segment lost 5 bases and the V segment lost 2 bases, leaving 8 bases of the junction unmatched. The CDR3 protein is CASSLRLAGGLSNEQYF. The CDR3 DNA reads TGTGCCAGCAGTTTAAGACTAGCGGGGGGGCTTTCCAACGAGCAGTACTTC.

This chain connects TRBV28 to TRBJ1-1, with D unresolved. This CDR3 has 15 amino acids. Trimming left V 4 bases short and J 11 bases short, with 23 bases between. Germline-derived CDR1 and CDR2 are MDHEN and SYDVKM. The CDR3 protein is CASSSPTVGSVRAFF. CDR3 sequence (DNA): TGTGCCAGCAGTTCCCCCACCGTGGGAAGCGTGAGGGCTTTCTTT. The full variable domain, with the rest looked up from reference TRBV28 and TRBJ1-1, is DVKVTQSSRYLVKRTGEKVFLECVQDMDHENMFWYRQDPGLGLRLIYFSYDVKMKEKGDIPEGYSVSREKKERFSLILESASTNQTSMYLCASSSPTVGSVRAFFGQGTRLTVV.

This clone was observed a few times. The chain employs TRBV6-1 and TRBJ1-2; D perhaps matches TRBD1 (5 bases). CDR1 and CDR2 from the germline V gene are MNHNS and SASEGT. Trimming took off 2 bases at V and 7 bases at J, with 11 bases between the two ends. The CDR3 length is 13 residues. The CDR3 spells CASSEFVRGGYTF. The CDR3 DNA is TGTGCCAGCAGTGAATTCGTGAGGGGTGGCTACACCTTC.

This clone was detected only a few times. This chain joins TRBV6-6 and TRBJ1-1, with D possibly TRBD1 on 5 matching bases. V lost 0 bases, J lost 8 bases, and 10 bases lay in between. Germline lookup yields CDR1 MNHNY and CDR2 SVGAGI (reference sequence). The CDR3 has 13 amino acids. The CDR3 reads CASSYSGAEEAFF. CDR3 DNA sequence: TGTGCCAGCAGTTACTCCGGGGCTGAGGAAGCTTTCTTT.

The chain joins TRBV29-1 to TRBJ2-5; TRBD2 agrees at 7 bases. Germline V gives CDR1 SQVTM, CDR2 ANQGSEA. J lost 2 bases, V lost 0 bases, and 9 bases had no gene match. The CDR3 loop spans 16 amino acids. CDR3 region: CSVEDTVWEGQETQYF. CDR3 DNA: TGCAGCGTTGAAGATACAGTCTGGGAGGGACAAGAGACCCAGTACTTC.

The gene calls are TRBV5-5 and TRBJ2-1, with D possibly being TRBD1 (5 bases). Trimming removed 4 bases at V and 6 bases at J, with 17 bases between. CDR3 length: 15 residues. Germline V gene sequence: CDR1 SGHKS, CDR2 YYEKEE (reference sequence). The CDR3 coding sequence is TGTGCCAGCAGCGGCCGTGCAGGCAGGGTCAATGAGCAGTTCTTC. It encodes CASSGRAGRVNEQFF.

The genes are TRBV11-3 and TRBJ2-3; D gene ambiguous. This CDR3 has 12 amino acids. The germline V gene encodes CDR1 SGHNT and CDR2 YENEEA. V lost 5 bases to trimming and J lost 1 base, with 4 bases between them. CDR3 nucleotides: TGTGCCAGCAGCCCGGGCACAGATACGCAGTATTTT. It translates to CASSPGTDTQYF.

The V gene is TRBV4-1, the J gene TRBJ1-2; a weak D match, TRBD1 (5 bases). The CDR3 contains 18 residues. Between the trimmed V and J ends, which lost 0 bases and 4 bases, there was a span of 21 bases. Germline values: CDR1 MGHRA, CDR2 YSYEKL. CDR3 DNA sequence: TGCGCCAGCAGCCAAGATCCCACACCCCCAGGGATGGGCTATGGCTACACCTTC. This gives the protein CASSQDPTPPGMGYGYTF.

The chain couples TRBV27 to TRBJ1-2; 8 bases match TRBD1. This CDR3 is built from 13 residues. With 6 bases clipped from V and 10 bases from J, the junction kept 10 bases outside the gene matches. Germline V lookup: CDR1 MNHEY, CDR2 SMNVEV (reference sequence). As DNA, the CDR3 is TGTGCCAGCAGACAGCCGGGACAGGTTACCTACACCTTC. It yields the protein CASRQPGQVTYTF.

This clone was counted a few times. This rearrangement joins TRBV27 to TRBJ2-5, with TRBD2 identical over 10 bases. In germline, CDR1 is MNHEY, CDR2 SMNVEV (reference sequence). The CDR3 extends over 16 amino acids. Trimming took 1 base from V and 4 from J; bases not matched to a gene: 6. CDR3 amino acids: CASSLFPSGGGETQYF. Written as DNA, the CDR3 is TGTGCCAGCAGTTTATTCCCTAGCGGGGGCGGAGAGACCCAGTACTTC.

The V gene is TRBV6-5, the J gene TRBJ2-2, with D maybe TRBD2 (6 bases). CDR3 length equals 14 residues. The germline V and J ends were trimmed by 6 bases and 1 base, with 9 bases remaining between them. Germline V CDR1 and CDR2: MNHEY, SVGAGI. The CDR3 sequence is CASREGWNTGELFF. In DNA form, the CDR3 reads TGTGCCAGCAGGGAGGGCTGGAACACCGGGGAGCTGTTTTTT.

The J gene is TRBJ2-7, the V gene TRBV19, with a possible D match to TRBD1 (5 bases). CDR1 LNHDA and CDR2 SQIVND come from the germline V gene (reference sequence). The CDR3 is 18 residues long. Trimming removed 0 bases from V and 0 bases from J, with 18 bases in between. The CDR3 DNA sequence: TGTGCCAGTAGTATAGAGTTTACAGGCAGCTTCAGCTCCTACGAGCAGTACTTC. Encoded protein: CASSIEFTGSFSSYEQYF.

The chain combines TRBV20-1 with TRBJ2-1; D is ambiguous. Germline lookup yields CDR1 DFQATT and CDR2 SNEGSKA (reference sequence). The CDR3 runs 11 residues. V dropped 4 bases and J dropped 5 bases, with 6 bases sitting between them. The CDR3 protein is CSAKDDNEQFF. The CDR3 DNA is TGCAGTGCTAAGGATGACAATGAGCAGTTCTTC.

The chain uses TRBV14 and TRBJ1-2, with unresolved D. The CDR3 totals 14 residues. In germline, CDR1 is SGHDN, CDR2 FVKESK. The V and J ends lost 4 bases and 0 bases respectively, with 9 bases between them. CDR3 nucleotide sequence: TGTGCCAGCAGCCCGTACCGGGCTAACTATGGCTACACCTTC. It is translated as CASSPYRANYGYTF. Variable domain in full (rest from reference TRBV14 and TRBJ1-2): EAGVTQFPSHSVIEKGQTVTLRCDPISGHDNLYWYRRVMGKEIKFLLHFVKESKQDESGMPNNRFLAERTGGTYSTLKVQPAELEDSGVYFCASSPYRANYGYTFGSGTRLTVV.

V gene TRBV10-3 combines with J gene TRBJ2-5, with 8 bases that match TRBD1. Germline assignment: CDR1 ENHRY and CDR2 SYGVKD. Unmatched junction bases numbered 14, after V lost 6 bases and J lost 5 bases. CDR3 size: 16 residues. Here the CDR3 DNA reads TGTGCCATCAGCTACTTGAGGACAGGGTCGGTCGAGACCCAGTACTTC. Protein sequence: CAISYLRTGSVETQYF.

This rearrangement joins TRBV4-2 to TRBJ2-1; 10 bases fit TRBD2. CDR1 is LGHNA, CDR2 YNFKEQ, per germline. The CDR3 is 16 amino acids. The J segment lost 7 bases and the V segment lost 0 bases, leaving 6 bases of the junction unmatched. The chain's CDR3 is CASSQDGSGGGNEQFF. The CDR3 nucleotides read TGTGCCAGCAGCCAAGATGGGAGCGGGGGGGGAAATGAGCAGTTCTTC.

This chain's CDR3 is CASSPIPGTLQPQHF. The CDR3 DNA reads TGTGCCAGCTCACCAATCCCCGGGACCCTTCAGCCCCAGCATTTT. The rearrangement links TRBV18 to TRBJ1-5, with D possibly matching TRBD1 (5 bases). Germline CDR1 is KGHSH and CDR2 is LQKENI. This CDR3 region has 15 residues. The germline V and J ends were trimmed by 2 bases and 6 bases, with 14 bases remaining between them.